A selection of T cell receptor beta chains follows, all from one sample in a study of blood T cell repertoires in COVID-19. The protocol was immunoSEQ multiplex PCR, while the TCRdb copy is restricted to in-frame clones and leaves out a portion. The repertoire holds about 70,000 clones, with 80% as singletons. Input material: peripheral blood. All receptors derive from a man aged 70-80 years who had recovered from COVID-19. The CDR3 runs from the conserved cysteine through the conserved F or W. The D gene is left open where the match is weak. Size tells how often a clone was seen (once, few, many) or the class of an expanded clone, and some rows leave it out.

DNA: TGTGCCAGCAGCCAACTGAACACCGGGGAGCTGTTTTTT
CDR3: CASSQLNTGELFF
D: -
V: TRBV14
J: TRBJ2-2
size: -

DNA: TGTGCCAGCAGAAAGGCGGGGAACACCGGGGAGCTGTTTTTT
CDR3: CASRKAGNTGELFF
D: -
V: TRBV7-6
J: TRBJ2-2
size: -

DNA: TGTGCCAGCAGCAGGGCCTCTGCAGCCCAGCATTTT
CDR3: CASSRASAAQHF
D: -
V: TRBV12-3/TRBV12-4
J: TRBJ1-5
size: few

DNA: TGTGCCAGCAGCTTACTGGGGGGTAACACCGGGGAGCTGTTTTTT
CDR3: CASSLLGGNTGELFF
D: -
V: TRBV7-3
J: TRBJ2-2
size: -

DNA: TGCGCCAGCAGCTCCGACAGGTTGGGCACCGGGGAGCTGTTTTTT
CDR3: CASSSDRLGTGELFF
D: -
V: TRBV5-1
J: TRBJ2-2
size: -

DNA: TGTGCCAGCAGTTTAAACGGGGGAGGTGAGACCCAGTACTTC
CDR3: CASSLNGGGETQYF
D: -
V: TRBV27
J: TRBJ2-5
size: -

DNA: TGTGCCAGCAGTCAAACAGGGGACCGCCCGGGCAGAAACATTCAGTACTTC
CDR3: CASSQTGDRPGRNIQYF
D: TRBD1
V: TRBV6-6
J: TRBJ2-4
size: -

DNA: TGTGCCAGCAGCTTCTTTGCCAGGGGATCGAACACTGAAGCTTTCTTT
CDR3: CASSFFARGSNTEAFF
D: -
V: TRBV5-6
J: TRBJ1-1
size: -

DNA: TGTGCCAGTAGTAGAAGAGGACTAGCGGGACCCTCCTACAATGAGCAGTTCTTC
CDR3: CASSRRGLAGPSYNEQFF
D: TRBD2
V: TRBV19
J: TRBJ2-1
size: -

DNA: TGTGCCACCTCGGGACAGGGTCGCGAGACCCAGTACTTC
CDR3: CATSGQGRETQYF
D: TRBD1
V: TRBV24-1
J: TRBJ2-5
size: -

DNA: TGTGCCAGCAGCCTCCGGGACAGGGGACTTTATGGCTACACCTTC
CDR3: CASSLRDRGLYGYTF
D: TRBD1
V: TRBV3-1/TRBV3-2
J: TRBJ1-2
size: -

DNA: TGTGCCAGCAGCTTAGGAGGGGTCGGGAGCACTGAAGCTTTCTTT
CDR3: CASSLGGVGSTEAFF
D: -
V: TRBV7-2
J: TRBJ1-1
size: -

DNA: TGCAGTGCAAGGACATCCTTTGGGCAGTACTTC
CDR3: CSARTSFGQYF
D: -
V: TRBV20-1
J: TRBJ2-7
size: few

DNA: TGCGCCAGCAGCCAAGTTTCCGGGGGCACCGGGGAGCTGTTTTTT
CDR3: CASSQVSGGTGELFF
D: -
V: TRBV4-1
J: TRBJ2-2
size: many

DNA: TGTGCCAGCAGCGAAGGGGGGGTTCAGACTGAAGCTTTCTTT
CDR3: CASSEGGVQTEAFF
D: -
V: TRBV6-2/TRBV6-3
J: TRBJ1-1
size: -

DNA: TGTGCCAGCAGCGTACCCGGGAACACTGAAGCTTTCTTT
CDR3: CASSVPGNTEAFF
D: -
V: TRBV9
J: TRBJ1-1
size: once

DNA: TGCGCCAGCAGCCAAGAGAGCAGGGGGCGCAGGGTGGATGAGCAGTTCTTC
CDR3: CASSQESRGRRVDEQFF
D: TRBD1
V: TRBV4-1
J: TRBJ2-1
size: -

DNA: TGCGCCAGCAGCCAAGAGGAGGCCAGGGGATGGGATACGCAGTATTTT
CDR3: CASSQEEARGWDTQYF
D: -
V: TRBV4-3
J: TRBJ2-3
size: -

DNA: TGTGCCAGCAGTGAATATAAGGGGGGAGGGGAGACCCAGTACTTC
CDR3: CASSEYKGGGETQYF
D: -
V: TRBV25-1
J: TRBJ2-5
size: once

DNA: TGCGCCAGCAGCCAAAAAACACAGGGGCCGACCTACGAGCAGTACTTC
CDR3: CASSQKTQGPTYEQYF
D: TRBD1
V: TRBV4-1
J: TRBJ2-7
size: -

DNA: TGTGCCAGCAGTTCAGAAAGACTAGCGGGGGGTACAGATACGCAGTATTTT
CDR3: CASSSERLAGGTDTQYF
D: TRBD2
V: TRBV27
J: TRBJ2-3
size: -

DNA: TGTGCCAGCAGCCCCGGAGGAAGGGGGCACTATGGCTACACCTTC
CDR3: CASSPGGRGHYGYTF
D: TRBD1
V: TRBV7-8
J: TRBJ1-2
size: -

DNA: TGTGCCAGCAGCCAATTAGCCTCTGCCTACGAGCAGTACTTC
CDR3: CASSQLASAYEQYF
D: -
V: TRBV16
J: TRBJ2-7
size: -

DNA: TGTGCCAGCAATAGCGGGGGGGCTCCTGCCACCGGGGAGCTGTTTTTT
CDR3: CASNSGGAPATGELFF
D: TRBD2
V: TRBV28
J: TRBJ2-2
size: -

DNA: TGTGCCAGCAGCTTGTCGAGGGACACTGAAGCTTTCTTT
CDR3: CASSLSRDTEAFF
D: -
V: TRBV7-2
J: TRBJ1-1
size: -

DNA: TGTGCCAGCACTAGGGGACAGAACACCGGGGAGCTGTTTTTT
CDR3: CASTRGQNTGELFF
D: -
V: TRBV28
J: TRBJ2-2
size: -